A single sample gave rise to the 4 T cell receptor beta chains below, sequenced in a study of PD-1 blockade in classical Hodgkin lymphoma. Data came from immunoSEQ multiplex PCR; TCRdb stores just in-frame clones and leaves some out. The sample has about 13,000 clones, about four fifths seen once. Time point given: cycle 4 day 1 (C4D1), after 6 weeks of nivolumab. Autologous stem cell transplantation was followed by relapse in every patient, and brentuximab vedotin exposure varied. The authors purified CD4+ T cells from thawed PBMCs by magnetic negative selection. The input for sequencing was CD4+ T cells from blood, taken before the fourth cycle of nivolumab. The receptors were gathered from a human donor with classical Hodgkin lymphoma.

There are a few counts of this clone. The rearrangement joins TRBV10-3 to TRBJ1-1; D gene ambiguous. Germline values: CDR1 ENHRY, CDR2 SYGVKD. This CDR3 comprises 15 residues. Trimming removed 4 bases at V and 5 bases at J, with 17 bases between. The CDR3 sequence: CAISGVRGSGTEAFF. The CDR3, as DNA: TGTGCCATCAGTGGAGTACGGGGAAGCGGGACTGAAGCTTTCTTT.

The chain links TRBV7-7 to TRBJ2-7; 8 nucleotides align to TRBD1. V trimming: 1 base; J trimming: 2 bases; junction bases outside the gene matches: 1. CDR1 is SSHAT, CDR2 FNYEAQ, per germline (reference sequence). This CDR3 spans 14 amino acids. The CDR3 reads CASSLGTGPYEQYF. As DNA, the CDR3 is TGTGCCAGCAGCTTAGGGACAGGGCCCTACGAGCAGTACTTC. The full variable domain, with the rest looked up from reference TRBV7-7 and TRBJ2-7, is GAGVSQSPRYKVTKRGQDVTLRCDPISSHATLYWYQQALGQGPEFLTYFNYEAQPDKSGLPSDRFSAERPEGSISTLTIQRTEQRDSAMYRCASSLGTGPYEQYFGPGTRLTVT.

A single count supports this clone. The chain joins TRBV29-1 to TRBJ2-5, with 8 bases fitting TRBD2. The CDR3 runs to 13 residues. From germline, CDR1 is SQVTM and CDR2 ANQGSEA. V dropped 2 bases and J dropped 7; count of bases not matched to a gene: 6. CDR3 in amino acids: CSVEPRGGVTQYF. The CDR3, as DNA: TGCAGCGTTGAACCTCGGGGGGGGGTGACCCAGTACTTC. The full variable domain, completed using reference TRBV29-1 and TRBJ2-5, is SAVISQKPSRDICQRGTSLTIQCQVDSQVTMMFWYRQQPGQSLTLIATANQGSEATYESGFVIDKFPISRPNLTFSTLTVSNMSPEDSSIYLCSVEPRGGVTQYFGPGTRLLVL.

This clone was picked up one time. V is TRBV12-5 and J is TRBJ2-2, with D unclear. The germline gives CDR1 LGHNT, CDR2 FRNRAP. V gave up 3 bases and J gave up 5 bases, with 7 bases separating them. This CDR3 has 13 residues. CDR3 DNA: TGTGCTAGTGGTTTTTTACTGACCGGGGAGCTGTTTTTT. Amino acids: CASGFLLTGELFF.